Below are 14 T cell receptor beta chains sequenced from a single sample in a study of CD8 T cells in Susac syndrome. RNA totalling roughly 0.5 to 1 ug underwent reverse transcription with random hexamers. TCRdb re-analysed the immunoSEQ multiplex PCR reads in MiXCR, keeping a single row per CDR3 protein. This table has some 260,000 distinct CDR3 sequences, 90% to 95% appearing once. The sample was CD4+ T cells from PBMCs. The source of these receptors is a human donor with multiple sclerosis.

This chain links TRBV1 with TRBJ2-7; no DNA check was done on the table's D call, TRBD2. TRBV1 is listed as a pseudogene. The CDR3 has 20 amino acids. The CDR3 DNA is TGCACCAGCAGCCAGCCCCGACTAGCGGGATCGCTGGGTGTGGGCTACGAGCAGTACGTC. This codes for CTSSQPRLAGSLGVGYEQYV.

This chain uses TRBV25-1 with TRBJ2-3; D is perhaps TRBD1 or TRBD2 (5 bases each). Looked up from germline, CDR1 is MGHDK and CDR2 is SYGVNS. This CDR3 has 15 residues. V gave up 4 bases and J gave up 3 bases, with 14 bases separating them. The CDR3 is CASSVWGSGTDTQYF. The CDR3 DNA follows: TGTGCCAGCAGTGTATGGGGCAGCGGAACAGATACGCAGTATTTT.

This clonotype appeared a few times. Here the CDR3 reads CASSTRTERGYGYTF. The CDR3 DNA sequence: TGTGCCAGCAGCACGAGGACGGAAAGAGGCTATGGCTACACCTTC. V is TRBV5-4 and J is TRBJ1-2; D ambiguous. Looked up from germline, CDR1 is SGHNT and CDR2 is YYREEE (reference sequence). V was shortened by 4 bases and J by 4 bases, with 17 bases between the two germline ends. CDR3 length: 15 residues.

This chain joins TRBV30 and TRBJ2-3; D may be TRBD1 or TRBD2 (5 bases each). The CDR3 is 16 residues long. Germline loops: CDR1 GTSNPN, CDR2 SVGIG (reference sequence). Trimming took off 2 bases at V and 2 bases at J, with 17 bases between the two ends. The CDR3 sequence is CAWSPRGNFLTDTQYF. The CDR3 bases are TGTGCCTGGAGTCCGAGGGGAAATTTTCTCACAGATACGCAGTATTTT.

This sequence joins TRBV20-1 and TRBJ1-2; 7 bases are shared with TRBD1. The CDR3 sequence is 11 residues long. Per germline, CDR1 DFQATT and CDR2 SNEGSKA (reference sequence). With V trimmed by 6 bases and J by 3 bases, 1 base remained unmatched. CDR3 residues: CSAGTDYGYTF. The CDR3 bases are TGCAGTGCCGGGACAGACTATGGCTACACCTTC.

Comments on this clonotype: Germline is not matched at one junction end, which may reflect a read error. The V call is TRBV30, the J call TRBJ2-2, with 8 positions matching TRBD2. CDR3 length equals 14 residues. Germline V gene lookup returns CDR1 GTSNPN and CDR2 SVGIG (reference sequence). CDR3 in DNA: TGTGCCTGGGGCGGGGGGTTTTACACCGGGGAGCTTTTTTTT. It codes for CAWGGGFYTGELFF.

V is TRBV5-1 and J is TRBJ2-3; no clear D. Germline V gene sequence: CDR1 SGHRS, CDR2 YFSETQ. The CDR3 consists of 15 residues. V shed 2 bases and J shed 4 bases, with 14 bases lying between them. Here the CDR3 reads CASSFGVADADTQYF. In nucleotides, the CDR3 is TGCGCCAGCAGCTTTGGGGTTGCAGACGCAGATACGCAGTATTTT.

This clonotype appeared a single time. The gene calls are TRBV24-1 and TRBJ1-1, with 9 bases fitting TRBD1. The CDR3 runs to 15 residues. Looked up from germline, CDR1 is KGHDR and CDR2 is SFDVKD. The V gene end was trimmed by 4 bases and the J gene end by 1 base; junction bases not matched to a gene: 3. In nucleotides, the CDR3 is TGTGCCACCAGTGACCCGGGACAGGGGAACACTGAAGCTTTCTTT. Translation gives CATSDPGQGNTEAFF.

The rearrangement joins TRBV11-1 to TRBJ2-1; either TRBD1 or TRBD2 may fit D (7 bases each). The V end lost 5 bases, the J end lost 10 bases, and 15 bases lay between the germline ends. CDR3 size: 13 residues. Germline CDR1 is SGHAT and CDR2 is FQDESV (reference sequence). The CDR3 bases are TGTGCCAGCAGCAGCGGGACAGTTGGAGAGCAGTTCTTC. It codes for CASSSGTVGEQFF.

V and J are TRBV15 and TRBJ1-4, with D perhaps TRBD1 (6 bases). The germline V gene has CDR1 LNHNV and CDR2 YYDKDF (reference sequence). V lost 0 bases and J lost 5, with 10 bases in between. The CDR3 is 15 amino acids. CDR3 in amino acids: CATSRDRGHNEKLFF. The CDR3 DNA is TGTGCCACCAGCAGAGATCGGGGGCACAATGAAAAACTGTTTTTT.

V is TRBV20-1 and J is TRBJ1-5; D perhaps matches TRBD1 (5 bases). The CDR3 is 13 residues long. CDR1 is DFQATT and CDR2 is SNEGSKA in the germline V gene (reference sequence). V dropped 3 bases and J dropped 1 base, with 7 bases sitting between them. The CDR3 spells CSASQGSNQPQHF. Here the CDR3 DNA reads TGCAGTGCTAGCCAGGGAAGCAATCAGCCCCAGCATTTT.

The chain combines TRBV25-1 with TRBJ2-1; the match to TRBD2 covers 11 bases. This CDR3 is built from 14 residues. V lost 3 bases, J lost 9 bases, and 4 bases stayed unmatched. In germline, CDR1 is MGHDK, CDR2 SYGVNS. The CDR3 region is CASSDGLAGGEQFF. In nucleotides, the CDR3 is TGTGCCAGCAGTGATGGGCTAGCGGGAGGTGAGCAGTTCTTC.

This rearrangement joins TRBV20-1 to TRBJ2-7; no clear D. This CDR3 spans 14 amino acids. Trimming left V 3 bases short and J 4 bases short, with 16 bases between. Germline V lookup: CDR1 DFQATT, CDR2 SNEGSKA (reference sequence). This CDR3 reads CSASKSDRWYEQYF. CDR3 DNA sequence: TGCAGTGCTAGTAAAAGCGACCGATGGTACGAGCAGTACTTC.

This rearrangement joins TRBV6-1 to TRBJ2-7; D gene uncertain. With 3 bases removed from V and 0 bases from J, the gap between germline ends came to 6 bases. CDR1 MNHNS and CDR2 SASEGT come from the germline V gene. CDR3 length: 13 amino acids. CDR3 region: CASSELGSYEQYF. The CDR3 DNA reads TGTGCCAGCAGTGAGCTGGGCTCCTACGAGCAGTACTTC.